Listed below are T cell receptor beta chains from one sample, sequenced in a study of blood T cell repertoires in COVID-19. The protocol was immunoSEQ multiplex PCR, while the TCRdb copy is restricted to in-frame clones and leaves out a portion. The sample holds 350,000 to 450,000 clones, 85% seen once. Sequencing was carried out using peripheral blood. The receptors here all came from a woman aged 18-29 years with acute or convalescent COVID-19. Each CDR3 is given with its conserved first and last residue. Each record gives: V gene, J gene, clone size, D gene, CDR3 DNA, CDR3 protein. D genes are given only for firm matches. Expanded clones are given a class, and other clones once, few, many or no size at all.

v_gene: TRBV11-2
j_gene: TRBJ1-6
abundance: NA
d_gene: TRBD1
CDR3nt: TGTGCCAGCAGCACCGGGACAGGGGAGGGATCACCCCTCCACTTT
CDR3aa: CASSTGTGEGSPLHF

v_gene: TRBV19
j_gene: TRBJ1-3
abundance: NA
d_gene: NA
CDR3nt: TGTGCCAGTAGTATAGATCCTACAGGGAGAGGAAACACCATATATTTT
CDR3aa: CASSIDPTGRGNTIYF

v_gene: TRBV4-1
j_gene: TRBJ2-2
abundance: NA
d_gene: NA
CDR3nt: TGCGCCAGCAGCCAAGATGCGACTCGCCCCACCGGGGAGCTGTTTTTT
CDR3aa: CASSQDATRPTGELFF

v_gene: TRBV6-5
j_gene: TRBJ1-6
abundance: NA
d_gene: NA
CDR3nt: TGTGCCAGCAGTTACTCGGGCAGGGATTCACCCCTCCACTTT
CDR3aa: CASSYSGRDSPLHF

v_gene: TRBV2
j_gene: TRBJ1-3
abundance: NA
d_gene: NA
CDR3nt: TGTGCCAGCAGGATGAGTACAGGGAGCTCTGGAAACACCATATATTTT
CDR3aa: CASRMSTGSSGNTIYF

v_gene: TRBV11-2
j_gene: TRBJ2-7
abundance: once
d_gene: TRBD1
CDR3nt: TGTGCCAGCAGCTTAACGACAGGGTTCGAGCAGTACTTC
CDR3aa: CASSLTTGFEQYF

v_gene: TRBV28
j_gene: TRBJ2-1
abundance: NA
d_gene: NA
CDR3nt: TGTGCCAGCAGTTTGACTAGTCCTTCGTTCTTC
CDR3aa: CASSLTSPSFF

v_gene: TRBV7-9
j_gene: TRBJ2-2
abundance: NA
d_gene: TRBD1
CDR3nt: TGTGCCAGCAGCTTATACGAGGGGGCGACCGGGGAGCTGTTTTTT
CDR3aa: CASSLYEGATGELFF

v_gene: TRBV6-6
j_gene: TRBJ2-1
abundance: NA
d_gene: TRBD1
CDR3nt: TGTGCCAGCAGTCCACTCGAAGCGCAGGGGGCGTACAATGAGCAGTTCTTC
CDR3aa: CASSPLEAQGAYNEQFF

v_gene: TRBV24-1
j_gene: TRBJ2-7
abundance: NA
d_gene: NA
CDR3nt: TGTGCCACCAGTGATCATCGACTCGGGGGCTACGAGCAGTACTTC
CDR3aa: CATSDHRLGGYEQYF

v_gene: TRBV19
j_gene: TRBJ2-7
abundance: NA
d_gene: NA
CDR3nt: TGTGCCAGTAGTGATGGGGCAAGGGGATCCGAGCAGTACTTC
CDR3aa: CASSDGARGSEQYF

v_gene: TRBV4-2
j_gene: TRBJ2-3
abundance: NA
d_gene: NA
CDR3nt: TGTGCCAGCAGCCAGAGCCGAGATACGCAGTATTTT
CDR3aa: CASSQSRDTQYF

v_gene: TRBV11-1
j_gene: TRBJ2-7
abundance: NA
d_gene: NA
CDR3nt: TGTGCCAGCAGCTTAGCGACAGGCCATATTACCTCCTACGAGCAGTACTTC
CDR3aa: CASSLATGHITSYEQYF

v_gene: TRBV30
j_gene: TRBJ1-4
abundance: NA
d_gene: NA
CDR3nt: TGTGCCTGGAGTGAGCGGGAAAAACTGTTTTTT
CDR3aa: CAWSEREKLFF

v_gene: TRBV19
j_gene: TRBJ1-2
abundance: NA
d_gene: NA
CDR3nt: TGTGCCAGTAGCCCAGGACAGAACTTCTATGGCTACACCTTC
CDR3aa: CASSPGQNFYGYTF